What follows are 13 T cell receptor beta chains derived from one specimen sequenced in a study of T-cell reconstitution after alpha-beta-depleted transplantation in children (dated by TCRdb to about 2016). The treatment or condition label on this specimen signifies: allogeneic hematopoietic cell transplantation with graft depleted of TCRalphabeta T cells and CD19 B cells. Library generation was performed with PCR. The data were produced on an Illumina HiSeq 2500. TCR library preparation used molecular barcoding, with unique molecular identifiers applied to normalize quantification of the TCRbeta repertoire. The raw public reads went through TCRdb reprocessing: fastp at Q25, MiXCR clone calling, in-frame beta chains kept. CDR3 protein sequences are deduplicated, and each keeps its most common genes and DNA. This sample is represented by 550,000 to 800,000 distinct CDR3 sequences; less than 15% of them were singletons. The top ten clones comprise about 0.79% of the sample.

The starting material was PBMCs, obtained before TCRalphabeta/CD19-depleted stem cell transplant. All receptors derive from a girl aged 2-10 years with congenital amegakaryocytic thrombocytopenia, due to receive a stem cell transplant.

Details on this clonotype: A read error is possible here, since a much larger clone lies one base away. The rearrangement uses TRBV7-6 and TRBJ2-1; TRBD2 might be the D (7 bases). Germline values: CDR1 SGHVS, CDR2 FNYEAQ. Trimming removed 1 base at V and 5 bases at J, with 27 bases between. This CDR3 spans 20 amino acids. This CDR3 reads CASSLVPITGLRGGHNEQFF. CDR3 bases: TGTGCCAGCAGCTTAGTGCCTATCACAGGGTTGAGGGGAGGGCACAATGAGCAGTTCTTC.

This clonotype was found many times. J is TRBJ1-2 and V is TRBV12-3 or TRBV12-4; D remains ambiguous. This CDR3 is 13 amino acids long. V lost 6 bases and J 2 bases, leaving 10 bases between the germline ends. In DNA form, the CDR3 reads TGTGCCAGCAGAGCGACATCCAACTATGGCTACACCTTC. Translated: CASRATSNYGYTF.

This clonotype was seen repeatedly, ten times or more. The genes are TRBV7-8 and TRBJ2-7, with a possible D match to TRBD1 (5 bases). This CDR3 contains 16 residues. Germline V CDR1 and CDR2: SGHVS, FQNEAQ. The V and J ends lost 1 base and 3 bases respectively, with 16 bases between them. The CDR3: CASSLGGAPNDYEQYF. In DNA form, the CDR3 reads TGTGCCAGCAGCTTAGGTGGGGCCCCCAATGACTACGAGCAGTACTTC.

This clonotype turned up a few times. J is TRBJ2-1 and V is TRBV6-2 or TRBV6-3; no clear D. V was pared by 2 bases and J by 4 bases, with 18 bases between. Looked up from germline, CDR1 is MNHEY and CDR2 is SVGEGT. The CDR3 loop spans 17 amino acids. The CDR3 region has the DNA TGTGCCAGCAGTTACCGAGATCCGATCGTAAATTACAATGAGCAGTTCTTC. Translated, it gives CASSYRDPIVNYNEQFF.

The chain uses TRBV12-3 or TRBV12-4 and TRBJ2-3; D remains unclear. The germline V and J ends were trimmed by 1 base and 2 bases, with 10 bases remaining between them. The CDR3 is 15 residues long. The DNA of the CDR3 is TGTGCCAGCAGTTTAGTCCCACGCCCCACAGATACGCAGTATTTT. Amino acid sequence: CASSLVPRPTDTQYF.

This clonotype has a count of ten or more. CDR3 sequence reads: CSAERTQETQYF. DNA for the CDR3: TGCAGCGCCGAGCGGACCCAAGAGACCCAGTACTTC. V usage is TRBV29-1 and J usage is TRBJ2-5; tentative D call: TRBD2 (5 bases). Germline assignment: CDR1 SQVTM and CDR2 ANQGSEA. The CDR3 sequence is 12 residues long. Trimming left V 7 bases short and J 1 base short, with 10 bases between.

This clonotype has more than one count but fewer than ten. The chain joins TRBV28 to TRBJ1-5; D might be TRBD1 (5 bases). Germline values: CDR1 MDHEN, CDR2 SYDVKM. Trimming stripped 5 bases from V and 7 bases from J, with 18 bases between. The CDR3 is 15 residues long. Here the CDR3 reads CASSGTDLLPQPQHF. The CDR3 nucleotides are TGTGCCAGCAGTGGGACCGATTTACTACCACAGCCCCAGCATTTT.

J is TRBJ2-1 and V is TRBV20-1, with 10 nucleotides matching TRBD2. The CDR3 has 17 residues. Germline V gene data show CDR1 as DFQATT and CDR2 as SNEGSKA (reference sequence). V was clipped by 0 bases and J by 0 bases; unmatched bases: 5. Here the CDR3 reads CSARDKGLASSYNEQFF. Here the CDR3 DNA reads TGCAGTGCTAGAGACAAGGGACTAGCGAGCTCCTACAATGAGCAGTTCTTC.

This clonotype was found many times. V usage is TRBV6-6 and J usage is TRBJ2-1; D uncertain. The V end lost 9 bases, the J end lost 8 bases, and 11 bases lay between the germline ends. Germline loops: CDR1 MNHNY, CDR2 SVGAGI (reference sequence). The CDR3 extends over 11 amino acids. The DNA for the CDR3 is TGTGCCAGTAAGGTTGCCGATGAGCAGTTCTTC. The encoded protein is CASKVADEQFF.

This clonotype has only a few counts. The V gene is TRBV19, the J gene TRBJ2-5; 14 positions match TRBD2. Trimming took 4 bases from V and 3 from J; bases not matched to a gene: 1. The CDR3 covers 15 residues. The germline V gene has CDR1 LNHDA and CDR2 SQIVND (reference sequence). CDR3 nucleotide sequence: TGTGCCAGTAGTAAGGGACTAGCGGGGGAAGAGACCCAGTACTTC. Translation gives CASSKGLAGEETQYF.

This clonotype was observed a few times. The chain employs TRBV15 and TRBJ1-5, with a weak D call TRBD1 (6 bases). The CDR3 sequence is 19 residues long. Trimming took off 3 bases at V and 1 base at J, with 22 bases between the two ends. CDR1 is LNHNV and CDR2 is YYDKDF in the germline V gene (reference sequence). The CDR3 sequence: CATSRMNLKEGVSNQPQHF. CDR3 nucleotides: TGTGCCACCAGCAGGATGAATCTCAAAGAGGGGGTGAGCAATCAGCCCCAGCATTTT.

J is TRBJ2-4 and V is TRBV7-9; 7 nucleotides match TRBD1. Germline loops: CDR1 SEHNR, CDR2 FQNEAQ (reference sequence). The trim removed 4 bases at V and 3 bases at J, leaving 9 bases unmatched. The CDR3 runs to 16 residues. The CDR3 nucleotides read TGTGCCAGCAGCTCATCCGGATACAGGGGCAAAAACATTCAGTACTTC. Protein: CASSSSGYRGKNIQYF. Based on the CDR3 plus reference TRBV7-9 and TRBJ2-4, the full variable domain is DTGVSQNPRHKITKRGQNVTFRCDPISEHNRLYWYRQTLGQGPEFLTYFQNEAQLEKSRLLSDRFSAERPKGSFSTLEIQRTEQGDSAMYLCASSSSGYRGKNIQYFGAGTRLSVL.

This clonotype was picked up a small number of times. This chain connects TRBV11-2 to TRBJ2-1, with D maybe TRBD1 (6 bases). Trimming took 2 bases from V and 6 from J, leaving 14 bases between them. Germline V lookup: CDR1 SGHAT, CDR2 FQNNGV. The CDR3 consists of 15 residues. For the CDR3, the DNA is TGTGCCAGCAGCTTAATACAGGGTCAAATCAATGAGCAGTTCTTC. This translates into CASSLIQGQINEQFF.